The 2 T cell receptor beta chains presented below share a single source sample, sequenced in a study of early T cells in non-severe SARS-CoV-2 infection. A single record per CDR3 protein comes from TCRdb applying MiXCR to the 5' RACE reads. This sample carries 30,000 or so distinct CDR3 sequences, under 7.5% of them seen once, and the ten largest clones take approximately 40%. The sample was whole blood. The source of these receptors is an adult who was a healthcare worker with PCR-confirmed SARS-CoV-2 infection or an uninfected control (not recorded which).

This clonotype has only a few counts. This CDR3 reads CASSFSAATELFF. The CDR3 DNA sequence: TGTGCCAGCAGCTTTAGTGCGGCCACCGAGCTGTTTTTT. The chain uses TRBV11-3 and TRBJ2-2, with D unclear. This CDR3 comprises 13 residues. Looked up from germline, CDR1 is SGHNT and CDR2 is YENEEA. V shed 3 bases and J shed 11 bases, with 13 bases lying between them.

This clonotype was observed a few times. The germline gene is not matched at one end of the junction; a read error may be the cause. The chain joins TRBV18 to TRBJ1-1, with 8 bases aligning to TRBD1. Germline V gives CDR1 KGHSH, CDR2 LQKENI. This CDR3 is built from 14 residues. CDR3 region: CVSSPPAGGSRAFF. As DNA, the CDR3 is TGTGTCAGCTCACCACCAGCAGGGGGCAGCAGGGCTTTCTTT.